This T cell receptor (beta chain) derives from a study of patients and donors after allogeneic stem cell transplantation. TCRdb reprocessed the RT-PCR reads via MiXCR and lists one record per CDR3 protein. The repertoire includes 900,000 to 1,000,000 distinct CDR3 sequences, approximately 19% of them detected once, and around 6% sits in the top ten. This clonotype was seen repeatedly, ten times or more. CDR3 length equals 13 residues. Germline CDR1 and CDR2: SGHVS and FQNEAQ. V lost 6 bases and J 4 bases, leaving 12 bases between the germline ends. This chain joins TRBV7-8 and TRBJ1-2; maybe TRBD1 (6 bases). Material: blood, either unsorted or a sorted T cell fraction (not recorded which). The source of this sequence is a human donor who was either an allogeneic HSCT recipient or a stem cell or donor lymphocyte infusion donor (not recorded which). It is not recorded whose cells these are; they may come from a transplant donor. CDR3 loop: CASSLRGFYGYTF. CDR3 sequence (DNA): TGTGCCAGCAGTTTAAGGGGGTTCTATGGCTACACCTTC.